This T cell receptor (beta chain) was profiled in a study of blood T cells in healthy people across ages. Sample-barcoded 5' priming and a J-beta primer mix drove a second PCR of 7 to 11 cycles. Via MiXCR, TCRdb re-called the 5' RACE reads, giving one row per CDR3 protein. The table shows approximately 1,000,000 distinct CDR3 sequences, with more than 30% occurring only once. In regard to this clonotype: Its antigen is currently unknown.

The CDR3 is 17 amino acids. The germline CDR1 and CDR2 sequences are LGHDT and YNNKEL (reference sequence). V was trimmed by 0 bases and J by 2 bases, leaving 13 bases between them. Study results and caveats: Naive and antigen-experienced cells were not separated, limiting conclusive comparison.

The sequence was collected from a man aged 18-30 years in good health. V gene TRBV3-1 combines with J gene TRBJ1-4; the D is unclear. Sequenced sample: blood. CDR3 sequence (DNA): TGTGCCAGCAGCCAAGATAGTATGGCCGACACTAATGAAAAACTGTTTTTT. Amino acid sequence: CASSQDSMADTNEKLFF.